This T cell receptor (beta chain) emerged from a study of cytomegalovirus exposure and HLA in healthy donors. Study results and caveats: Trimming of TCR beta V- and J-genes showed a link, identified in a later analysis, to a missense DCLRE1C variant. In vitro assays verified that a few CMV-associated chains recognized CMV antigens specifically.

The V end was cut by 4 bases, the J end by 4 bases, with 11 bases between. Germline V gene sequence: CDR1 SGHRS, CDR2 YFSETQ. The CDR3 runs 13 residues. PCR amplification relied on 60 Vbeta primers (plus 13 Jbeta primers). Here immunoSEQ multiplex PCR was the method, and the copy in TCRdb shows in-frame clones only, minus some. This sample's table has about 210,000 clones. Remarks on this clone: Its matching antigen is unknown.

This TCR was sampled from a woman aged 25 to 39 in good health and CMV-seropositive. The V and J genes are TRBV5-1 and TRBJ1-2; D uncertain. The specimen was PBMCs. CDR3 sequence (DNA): TGCGCCAGCAGCCGGGAAGCGGTCTATGGCTACACCTTC. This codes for CASSREAVYGYTF.